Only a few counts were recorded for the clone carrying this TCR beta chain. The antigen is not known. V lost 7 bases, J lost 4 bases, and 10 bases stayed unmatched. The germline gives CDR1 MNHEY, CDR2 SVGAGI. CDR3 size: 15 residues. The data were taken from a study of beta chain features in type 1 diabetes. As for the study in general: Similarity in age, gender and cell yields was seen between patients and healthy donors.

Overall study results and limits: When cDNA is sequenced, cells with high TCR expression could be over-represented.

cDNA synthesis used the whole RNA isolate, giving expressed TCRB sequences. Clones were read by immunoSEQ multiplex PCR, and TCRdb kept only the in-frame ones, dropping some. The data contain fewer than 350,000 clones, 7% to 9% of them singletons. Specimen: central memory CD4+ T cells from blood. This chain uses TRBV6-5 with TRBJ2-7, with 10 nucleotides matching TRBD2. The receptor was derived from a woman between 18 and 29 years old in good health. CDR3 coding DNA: TGTGCCAGCACTATCCAACCTAGCGGGGGTTACGAGCAGTACGTC. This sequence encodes CASTIQPSGGYEQYV.